This T cell receptor beta chain was obtained from a study of T cell repertoires in aging, cancer and after chemotherapy. TRB rearrangements spanning V, D and J were amplified using mixed TRB-A/B primers. TCRdb processed the multiplex PCR reads anew with MiXCR; each CDR3 protein has one entry. The data contain over 4,500 distinct CDR3 sequences, roughly 25% of them singletons. The template was genomic DNA from peripheral blood, not RNA. From germline, CDR1 is MNHNS and CDR2 SASEGT. The CDR3 totals 17 residues. Between the trimmed V and J ends, which lost 6 bases and 4 bases, there was a span of 22 bases. This clonotype came up a few times.

Sequenced input: blood. The genes are TRBV6-1 and TRBJ1-5; possibly TRBD1 for D (5 bases). The source is a human donor in good health. The CDR3 DNA reads as TGTGCCAGCAGCGAAATAACCGGGACGGTGGGAAATCAGCCCCAGCATTTT. It codes for CASSEITGTVGNQPQHF.